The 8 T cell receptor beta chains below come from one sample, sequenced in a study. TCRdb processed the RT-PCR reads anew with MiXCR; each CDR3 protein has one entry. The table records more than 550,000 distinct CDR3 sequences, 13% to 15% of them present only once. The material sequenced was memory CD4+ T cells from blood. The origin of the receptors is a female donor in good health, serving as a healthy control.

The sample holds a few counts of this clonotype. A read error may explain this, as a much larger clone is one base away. The CDR3 is CSAPQSFTGGETQYF. The DNA for the CDR3 is TGCAGTGCTCCCCAGAGTTTTACTGGCGGAGAGACCCAGTACTTC. This chain uses TRBV20-1 with TRBJ2-5; no clear D gene. With 5 bases removed from V and 4 bases from J, the gap between germline ends came to 20 bases. Germline lookup yields CDR1 DFQATT and CDR2 SNEGSKA (reference sequence). CDR3 size: 15 residues.

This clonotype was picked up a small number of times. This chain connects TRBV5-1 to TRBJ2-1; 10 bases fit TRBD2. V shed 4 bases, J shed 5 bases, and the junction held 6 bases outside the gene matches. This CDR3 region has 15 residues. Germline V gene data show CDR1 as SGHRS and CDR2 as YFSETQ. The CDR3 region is CASSLTGLADNEQFF. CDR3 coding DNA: TGCGCCAGCAGCCTCACCGGACTAGCGGACAATGAGCAGTTCTTC. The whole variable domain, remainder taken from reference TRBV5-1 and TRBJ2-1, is KAGVTQTPRYLIKTRGQQVTLSCSPISGHRSVSWYQQTPGQGLQFLFEYFSETQRNKGNFPGRFSGRQFSNSRSEMNVSTLELGDSALYLCASSLTGLADNEQFFGPGTRLTVL.

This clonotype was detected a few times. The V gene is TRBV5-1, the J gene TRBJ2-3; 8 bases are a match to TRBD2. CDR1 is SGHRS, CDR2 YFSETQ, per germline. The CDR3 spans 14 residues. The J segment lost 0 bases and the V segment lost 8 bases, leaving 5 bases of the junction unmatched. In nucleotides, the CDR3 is TGCGCCAGTACGACTAGCGCTAGCACAGATACGCAGTATTTT. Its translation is CASTTSASTDTQYF.

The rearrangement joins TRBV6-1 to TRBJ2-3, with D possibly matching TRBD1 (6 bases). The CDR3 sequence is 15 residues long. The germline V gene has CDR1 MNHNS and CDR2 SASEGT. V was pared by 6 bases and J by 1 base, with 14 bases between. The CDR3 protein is CASRMGHGGTDTQYF. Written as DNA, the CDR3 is TGTGCCAGCAGAATGGGACATGGTGGCACAGATACGCAGTATTTT.

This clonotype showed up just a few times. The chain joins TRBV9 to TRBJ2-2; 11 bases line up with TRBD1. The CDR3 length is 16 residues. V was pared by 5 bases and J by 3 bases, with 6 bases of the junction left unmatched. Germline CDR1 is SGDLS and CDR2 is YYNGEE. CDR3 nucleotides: TGTGCCAGCAGACGGGACAGGGGGAGTCACACCGGGGAGCTGTTTTTT. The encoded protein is CASRRDRGSHTGELFF.

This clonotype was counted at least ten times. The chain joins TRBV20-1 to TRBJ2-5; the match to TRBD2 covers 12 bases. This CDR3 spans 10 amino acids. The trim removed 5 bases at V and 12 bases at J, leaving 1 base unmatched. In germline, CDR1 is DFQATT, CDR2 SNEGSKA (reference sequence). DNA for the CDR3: TGCAGTGCTGGACTAGCGGGGAAGTACTTC. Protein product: CSAGLAGKYF.

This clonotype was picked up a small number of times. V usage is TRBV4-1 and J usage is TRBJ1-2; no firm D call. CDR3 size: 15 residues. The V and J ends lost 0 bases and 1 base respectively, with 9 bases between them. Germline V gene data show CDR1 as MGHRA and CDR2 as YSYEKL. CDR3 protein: CASSQEQWVNYGYTF. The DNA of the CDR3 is TGCGCCAGCAGCCAAGAACAGTGGGTTAACTATGGCTACACCTTC.

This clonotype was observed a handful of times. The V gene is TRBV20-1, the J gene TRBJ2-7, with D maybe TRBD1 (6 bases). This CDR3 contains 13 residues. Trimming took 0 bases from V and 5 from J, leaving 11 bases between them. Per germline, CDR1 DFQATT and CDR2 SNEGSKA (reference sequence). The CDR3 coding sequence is TGCAGTGCTAGAGACATACAGGGCCACGAGCAGTACTTC. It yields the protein CSARDIQGHEQYF.